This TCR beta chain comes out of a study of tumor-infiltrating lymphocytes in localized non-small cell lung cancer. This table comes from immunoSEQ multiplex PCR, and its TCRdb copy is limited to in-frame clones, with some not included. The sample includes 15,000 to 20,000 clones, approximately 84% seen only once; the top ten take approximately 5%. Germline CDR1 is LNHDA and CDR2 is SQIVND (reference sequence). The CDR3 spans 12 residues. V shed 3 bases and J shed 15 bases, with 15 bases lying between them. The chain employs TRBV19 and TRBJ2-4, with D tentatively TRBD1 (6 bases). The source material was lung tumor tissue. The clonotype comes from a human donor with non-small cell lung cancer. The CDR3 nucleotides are TGTGCCAGTAGTATCCCTCCAGGGGATCCGTACTTC. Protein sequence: CASSIPPGDPYF. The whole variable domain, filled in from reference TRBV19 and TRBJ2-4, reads DGGITQSPKYLFRKEGQNVTLSCEQNLNHDAMYWYRQDPGQGLRLIYYSQIVNDFQKGDIAEGYSVSREKKESFPLTVTSAQKNPTAFYLCASSIPPGDPYFGAGTRLSVL.